This T cell receptor beta chain was profiled in a study of blood T cell repertoires in COVID-19. Study overall: Specimens from acute and convalescent COVID-19 originated in the United States, Italy and Spain.

In the source study's methods: Quantification of nucleated cells was approximated via reference gene primer amplification. Sequencing was performed with immunoSEQ multiplex PCR; in TCRdb, only in-frame clones are kept and a portion is missing. That table furnishes V, J and clone size, whereas the DNA furnished D and trimming. This table has about 320,000 clones, more than 85% appearing once. Categorization into cohorts depended on clinical history that participants reported. All exposed participants met a person with COVID-19 within 2 weeks before entering the study. This sequence originates from a woman in her twenties or thirties who had been exposed to COVID-19. The sequenced sample was PBMCs or T cells enriched from blood (not recorded which).

CDR3 nucleotide sequence: TGCGCCAGCAGCCCCTTCGGGGGGCTTAGCAATCAGCCCCAGCATTTT. Protein sequence: CASSPFGGLSNQPQHF. The chain employs TRBV4-1 and TRBJ1-5; tentative D call: TRBD1 (6 bases). The CDR3 has 16 amino acids. Germline CDR1 and CDR2: MGHRA and YSYEKL. With 4 bases removed from V and 0 bases from J, the gap between germline ends came to 13 bases.